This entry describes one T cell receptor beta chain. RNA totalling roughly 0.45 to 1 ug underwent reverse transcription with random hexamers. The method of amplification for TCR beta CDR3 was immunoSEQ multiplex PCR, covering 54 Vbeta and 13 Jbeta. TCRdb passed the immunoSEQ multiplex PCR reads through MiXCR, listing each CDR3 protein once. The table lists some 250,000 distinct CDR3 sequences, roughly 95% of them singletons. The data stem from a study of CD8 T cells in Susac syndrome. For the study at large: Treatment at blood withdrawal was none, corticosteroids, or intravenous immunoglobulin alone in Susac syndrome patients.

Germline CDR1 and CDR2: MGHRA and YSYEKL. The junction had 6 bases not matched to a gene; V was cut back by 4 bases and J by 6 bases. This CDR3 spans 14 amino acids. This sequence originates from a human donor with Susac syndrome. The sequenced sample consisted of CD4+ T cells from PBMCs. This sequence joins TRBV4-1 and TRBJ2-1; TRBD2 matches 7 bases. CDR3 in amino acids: CASSPPGLRNEQFF. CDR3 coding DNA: TGCGCCAGCAGCCCACCGGGACTACGCAATGAGCAGTTCTTC.